These 26 T cell receptor beta chains share one sample of origin, sequenced in a study of OX40 agonist ivuxolimab in advanced cancers. Sequenced by immunoSEQ multiplex PCR; TCRdb stores in-frame clones only, minus some. The data contain about 32,000 clones, roughly 84% of them seen just once; the ten biggest clones take up approximately 20%. The sequencing used CD4+ or CD8+ T cells sorted from blood, collected in a trial of the OX40 agonist ivuxolimab. The receptors come from an adult with an advanced solid tumor such as melanoma, head and neck, liver or kidney cancer.

J is TRBJ1-5 and V is TRBV4-1; maybe TRBD1 (5 bases). Trimming pared 4 bases from V and 0 bases from J, leaving 10 bases between. CDR1 is MGHRA and CDR2 is YSYEKL in the germline V gene. This CDR3 contains 15 residues. CDR3 sequence (DNA): TGCGCCAGCAGCCCCGGACATTCTAGCAATCAGCCCCAGCATTTT. It is translated as CASSPGHSSNQPQHF.

This sequence joins TRBV4-1 and TRBJ1-4; 9 bases are shared with TRBD1. The CDR3 covers 17 residues. Germline values: CDR1 MGHRA, CDR2 YSYEKL. J lost 8 bases, V lost 3 bases, and 13 bases had no gene match. The CDR3 is CASSQRGTPGQGEKLFF. CDR3 nucleotides: TGCGCCAGCAGCCAGAGGGGGACTCCGGGACAGGGCGAAAAACTGTTTTTT.

The V call is TRBV9, the J call TRBJ2-1; tentatively, D is TRBD1 (6 bases). The CDR3 sequence is 15 residues long. Germline CDR1 and CDR2: SGDLS and YYNGEE. The V gene lost 2 bases and the J gene lost 2 bases, with 11 bases spanning the gap. CDR3 protein: CASSVVGDTYNEQFF. CDR3 bases: TGTGCCAGCAGCGTGGTAGGGGACACCTACAATGAGCAGTTCTTC.

V and J are TRBV7-9 and TRBJ2-3; D may be TRBD1 (7 bases). The CDR3 sequence is 16 residues long. Germline V gene sequence: CDR1 SEHNR, CDR2 FQNEAQ (reference sequence). Trimming shortened V by 5 bases and J by 1 base, and 16 bases separated the two germline ends. For the CDR3, the DNA is TGTGCCAGCAGCCCGCAGCAGGGGGGCCGCACAGATACGCAGTATTTT. This gives the protein CASSPQQGGRTDTQYF.

The V and J genes are TRBV28 and TRBJ2-7; D perhaps matches TRBD2 (6 bases). The germline gives CDR1 MDHEN, CDR2 SYDVKM. The CDR3 has 14 residues. V lost 9 bases, J lost 0 bases, and 15 bases lay in between. The CDR3 DNA reads as TGTGCCAGTCGCTTCTCGGGGGACTCCTACGAGCAGTACTTC. Protein sequence: CASRFSGDSYEQYF.

The chain has TRBV6-5 and TRBJ1-2, with D unclear. From germline, CDR1 is MNHEY and CDR2 SVGAGI. The CDR3 has 13 residues. V gave up 7 bases and J gave up 4 bases, with 13 bases separating them. The CDR3 bases are TGTGCCAGCACTAGGACGGATATCTATGGCTACACCTTC. Protein product: CASTRTDIYGYTF.

This clone is deemed medium-sized. The CDR3 DNA is TGTGCCAGCAGCGGAGCACGGGGGGCGATCAATGAGCAGTTCTTC. This gives the protein CASSGARGAINEQFF. This sequence joins TRBV7-8 and TRBJ2-1, with D tentatively TRBD2 (7 bases). The CDR3 runs 15 residues. From germline, CDR1 is SGHVS and CDR2 FQNEAQ. Trimming shortened V by 5 bases and J by 6 bases, and 17 bases separated the two germline ends.

This clone occurred once. The chain joins TRBV28 to TRBJ2-1; 9 bases fit TRBD2. Germline loops: CDR1 MDHEN, CDR2 SYDVKM. CDR3 length equals 15 residues. Unmatched junction bases numbered 2, after V lost 2 bases and J lost 3 bases. This CDR3 reads CASSLTTSGYNEQFF. In DNA, the CDR3 is TGTGCCAGCAGTTTAACGACTAGCGGCTACAATGAGCAGTTCTTC. Full variable domain (missing parts from reference TRBV28 and TRBJ2-1): DVKVTQSSRYLVKRTGEKVFLECVQDMDHENMFWYRQDPGLGLRLIYFSYDVKMKEKGDIPEGYSVSREKKERFSLILESASTNQTSMYLCASSLTTSGYNEQFFGPGTRLTVL.

The chain recombines TRBV5-1 with TRBJ2-5; 8 nucleotides line up with TRBD1. Trimming at V came to 0 bases and at J to 7 bases, leaving 8 bases not matched to a gene. The length of the CDR3 is 15 residues. CDR1 and CDR2 from the germline V gene are SGHRS and YFSETQ. CDR3 coding DNA: TGCGCCAGCAGCTTGGGACAGGGGAAGTTAGCGACCCAGTACTTC. Encoded protein: CASSLGQGKLATQYF.

V usage is TRBV4-2 and J usage is TRBJ1-2; 12 bases fit TRBD1. In germline, CDR1 is LGHNA, CDR2 YNFKEQ. CDR3 length: 15 residues. V was clipped by 0 bases and J by 8 bases; unmatched bases: 4. The CDR3 loop reads CASSQDPGTGGGYTF. CDR3 DNA sequence: TGTGCCAGCAGCCAAGATCCGGGGACAGGGGGCGGCTACACCTTC.

CDR3 DNA: TGTGCCAGCAGCTTGGAGGGGACAGGGACCTATGGCTACACCTTC. Its protein product is CASSLEGTGTYGYTF. The chain recombines TRBV5-6 with TRBJ1-2; 9 bases align to TRBD1. The CDR3 contains 15 residues. V trimming: 0 bases; J trimming: 4 bases; junction bases outside the gene matches: 4. Germline V gene lookup returns CDR1 SGHDT and CDR2 YYEEEE.

The rearrangement uses TRBV27 and TRBJ2-1, with 12 bases matching TRBD1. The CDR3 totals 15 residues. Looked up from germline, CDR1 is MNHEY and CDR2 is SMNVEV (reference sequence). J was trimmed by 5 bases and V by 2 bases; bases with no gene match: 1. The CDR3 DNA follows: TGTGCCAGCAGTTTAGGGGACAGGGGGCACAATGAGCAGTTCTTC. It is translated as CASSLGDRGHNEQFF.

The V gene is TRBV27, the J gene TRBJ2-3, with D possibly called TRBD1 or TRBD2 (7 bases each). CDR3 length: 14 residues. Germline V CDR1 and CDR2: MNHEY, SMNVEV (reference sequence). V dropped 6 bases and J dropped 3 bases, with 13 bases sitting between them. CDR3 DNA sequence: TGTGCCAGCAGGGGGGGGACAGCTACAGATACGCAGTATTTT. It specifies CASRGGTATDTQYF.

This clone was detected only once. The chain combines TRBV5-6 with TRBJ2-1, with D maybe TRBD2 (5 bases). Trimming removed 4 bases at V and 7 bases at J, with 9 bases between. Germline CDR1 and CDR2: SGHDT and YYEEEE. This CDR3 contains 12 residues. The CDR3 spells CASSPTGNEQFF. The CDR3 bases are TGTGCCAGCAGCCCGACGGGGAATGAGCAGTTCTTC.

The chain joins TRBV21-1 to TRBJ2-2; the table names TRBD2, a call not compared with the DNA. TRBV21-1 is given as a pseudogene. CDR3 length: 19 amino acids. The CDR3 loop reads CASSTSSPLAGGTTGELFF. CDR3 nucleotides: TGTGCCAGCAGCACCTCCAGCCCCCTAGCGGGAGGGACGACCGGGGAGCTGTTTTTT.

This chain links TRBV2 with TRBJ2-7; D is undetermined. Trimming cost V 6 bases and J 4 bases, with 16 bases left between them. The CDR3 consists of 14 residues. Germline CDR1 is SNHLY and CDR2 is FYNNEI. The CDR3 DNA sequence: TGTGCCAGCAGCGCCATTCTTGGAAGGTACGAGCAGTACTTC. As protein: CASSAILGRYEQYF.

The CDR3 loop is CASSHRQGVTEAFF. The DNA for the CDR3 is TGCGCCAGCAGCCATCGACAGGGGGTCACTGAAGCTTTCTTT. This chain joins TRBV4-1 and TRBJ1-1; the match to TRBD1 covers 9 bases. CDR3 length: 14 amino acids. V lost 3 bases to trimming and J lost 4 bases; unmatched junction nucleotides: 3. Germline values: CDR1 MGHRA, CDR2 YSYEKL.

The V gene is TRBV6-1, the J gene TRBJ2-3, with D possibly TRBD1 on 5 matching bases. CDR3 size: 14 residues. V was trimmed by 8 bases and J by 2 bases, leaving 14 bases between them. The germline gives CDR1 MNHNS, CDR2 SASEGT. The CDR3 DNA reads as TGTGCCAGCGAAAGGGGTGGCGACACAGATACGCAGTATTTT. Protein: CASERGGDTDTQYF.

The chain has TRBV2 and TRBJ1-2; 7 positions match TRBD1. The CDR3 is 16 amino acids. CDR1 SNHLY and CDR2 FYNNEI come from the germline V gene. The V segment lost 7 bases and the J segment 3 bases; nucleotides outside the gene matches: 14. CDR3 sequence (DNA): TGTGCCAGCAATCTTATACAGGGGTTTATCGACTATGGCTACACCTTC. Encoded protein: CASNLIQGFIDYGYTF. Looking up the rest from reference TRBV2 and TRBJ1-2 gives the full variable domain: EPEVTQTPSHQVTQMGQEVILRCVPISNHLYFYWYRQILGQKVEFLVSFYNNEISEKSEIFDDQFSVERPDGSNFTLKIRSTKLEDSAMYFCASNLIQGFIDYGYTFGSGTRLTVV.

The chain has TRBV6-5 and TRBJ2-2, with 9 bases that match TRBD2. The germline V gene encodes CDR1 MNHEY and CDR2 SVGAGI. CDR3 length: 16 amino acids. V gave up 3 bases and J gave up 1 base; unmatched junction bases: 3. For the CDR3, the DNA is TGTGCCAGCAGTTATTCTAGCGGGAAGAACACCGGGGAGCTGTTTTTT. This encodes CASSYSSGKNTGELFF.

V usage is TRBV5-1 and J usage is TRBJ1-1; 10 nucleotides line up with TRBD1. The trim removed 4 bases at V and 4 bases at J, leaving 4 bases unmatched. The germline V gene has CDR1 SGHRS and CDR2 YFSETQ. CDR3 length: 14 amino acids. The DNA for the CDR3 is TGCGCCAGCAGCGGGACAGGGGCGGGCACTGAAGCTTTCTTT. Its protein product is CASSGTGAGTEAFF. Full variable domain (remainder filled in from reference TRBV5-1 and TRBJ1-1): KAGVTQTPRYLIKTRGQQVTLSCSPISGHRSVSWYQQTPGQGLQFLFEYFSETQRNKGNFPGRFSGRQFSNSRSEMNVSTLELGDSALYLCASSGTGAGTEAFFGQGTRLTVV.

The rearrangement links TRBV6-5 to TRBJ2-7, with D unclear. Trimming shortened V by 0 bases and J by 2 bases, and 14 bases separated the two germline ends. This CDR3 comprises 16 residues. Germline values: CDR1 MNHEY, CDR2 SVGAGI. As DNA, the CDR3 is TGTGCCAGCAGTTACTCGAGTTGGCCCCGGCCCTACGAGCAGTACTTC. This gives the protein CASSYSSWPRPYEQYF.

This clone was counted a single time. The J gene is TRBJ2-3, the V gene TRBV5-4; D remains unclear. Trimming took off 2 bases at V and 0 bases at J, with 4 bases between the two ends. CDR3 length: 13 amino acids. In germline, CDR1 is SGHNT, CDR2 YYREEE (reference sequence). This CDR3 reads CASSFPSTDTQYF. The DNA of the CDR3 is TGTGCCAGCAGCTTCCCCAGCACAGATACGCAGTATTTT.

The table lists this clone with a few counts. The V gene is TRBV6-1, the J gene TRBJ2-7, with TRBD2 matching 10 bases. CDR1 and CDR2 (germline): MNHNS, SASEGT. The CDR3 runs to 15 residues. The J segment lost 0 bases and the V segment lost 1 base, leaving 0 bases of the junction unmatched. Written as DNA, the CDR3 is TGTGCCAGCAGTGAAGGGACTAGCGGCTCCTACGAGCAGTACTTC. Encoded protein: CASSEGTSGSYEQYF.

The sample holds one count of this clone. This sequence joins TRBV12-5 and TRBJ2-5, with 8 bases that match TRBD2. The CDR3 is made up of 14 amino acids. The V and J ends lost 5 bases and 5 bases, in that order; junction bases with no gene match: 7. CDR1 and CDR2 (germline): LGHNT, FRNRAP. The CDR3 coding sequence is TGTGCTAGTGGTCACGGGAGGGGGGATGAGACCCAGTACTTC. Its translation: CASGHGRGDETQYF.

The V call is TRBV7-9, the J call TRBJ1-1; 8 nucleotides agree with TRBD1. The CDR3 is made up of 16 amino acids. The trim removed 3 bases at V and 1 base at J, leaving 7 bases unmatched. CDR1 SEHNR and CDR2 FQNEAQ come from the germline V gene (reference sequence). CDR3 nucleotide sequence: TGTGCCAGCAGCTTTTGGACAGGGCCTCAGAACACTGAAGCTTTCTTT. Residues: CASSFWTGPQNTEAFF.